A selection of T cell receptor beta chains follows, all from one sample in a study of naive and memory T cell subsets. One entry per CDR3 protein, called by TCRdb with MiXCR from the 5' RACE reads. The top ten hold approximately 0.84% of the sample, which has roughly 48,000 distinct CDR3 sequences, approximately 4.5% seen once. The receptors were sampled from a female donor in good health. Each CDR3 is given with its conserved first and last residue. The order of the fields is D gene, clone size, V gene, J gene, CDR3 DNA, CDR3 protein. A D gene is named only where the DNA matches it firmly. Clone size is given for some rows only: seen once, a few or many times, or a class if the clone is expanded.

D: TRBD2
size: many
V: TRBV29-1
J: TRBJ2-7
DNA: TGCAGCGTAAGAGGACTAGCGGGAGTTGGTGAGCAGTACTTC
CDR3: CSVRGLAGVGEQYF

D: .
size: many
V: TRBV6-2/TRBV6-3
J: TRBJ2-2
DNA: TGTGCCGGCCAGGGAGACACCGGGGAGCTGTTTTTT
CDR3: CAGQGDTGELFF

D: TRBD1
size: many
V: TRBV6-6
J: TRBJ1-5
DNA: TGTGCCAGCAGTTACCTCGCCGGGACAGGGGGAAATCAGCCCCAGCATTTT
CDR3: CASSYLAGTGGNQPQHF

D: .
size: .
V: TRBV28
J: TRBJ2-7
DNA: TGTGCCAGCAGTGAGCTAGCTCCTAGCTCCTACGAGCAGTACTTC
CDR3: CASSELAPSSYEQYF

D: .
size: .
V: TRBV9
J: TRBJ2-5
DNA: TGTGCCAGCGCCTCCCCGGAGACCCAAGAGACCCAGTACTTC
CDR3: CASASPETQETQYF

D: .
size: many
V: TRBV5-5
J: TRBJ2-3
DNA: TGTGCCAGCAGCGGGGTGGGGACAGATACGCAGTATTTT
CDR3: CASSGVGTDTQYF

D: .
size: many
V: TRBV5-1
J: TRBJ1-3
DNA: TGCGCCAGCAGCTTGGGCAGCTCTGGAAACACCATATATTTT
CDR3: CASSLGSSGNTIYF

D: TRBD1
size: many
V: TRBV19
J: TRBJ2-6
DNA: TGTGCCAGTGCGAAGGGGGCCGCCAACTCTGGGGCCAACGTCCTGACTTTC
CDR3: CASAKGAANSGANVLTF

D: .
size: many
V: TRBV19
J: TRBJ1-1
DNA: TGTGCCAGTAGTCGAAACGCCAGGATATCTGAAGCTTTCTTT
CDR3: CASSRNARISEAFF

D: .
size: many
V: TRBV28
J: TRBJ2-7
DNA: TGTGCCAGCTTCGACCCGCGGGTCTACGAGCAGTACTTC
CDR3: CASFDPRVYEQYF